Listed here are 22 T cell receptor beta chains from one sample, sequenced in a study of T-cell reconstitution after alpha-beta-depleted transplantation in children. For TCRbeta, the library was prepared with unique molecular identifiers. One entry per CDR3 protein results from TCRdb running MiXCR on the PCR reads. The sample contains hundreds of thousands of distinct CDR3 sequences, roughly 8% of which appear only once. The source material was PBMCs, mostly from graft donor cells, sampled 180 days after TCRalphabeta/CD19-depleted stem cell transplant. These receptors were collected from a male patient younger than 18 who had a stem cell transplant for acute lymphoblastic leukemia, so the T cells may come from the graft donor.

Ten or more counts support this clonotype. The V and J genes are TRBV20-1 and TRBJ2-3; D call uncertain. Trimming stripped 5 bases from V and 1 base from J, with 10 bases between. The CDR3 contains 13 residues. Germline V CDR1 and CDR2: DFQATT, SNEGSKA (reference sequence). CDR3 amino acids: CSAPTLGTDTQYF. The CDR3 DNA follows: TGCAGTGCTCCAACCCTAGGCACAGATACGCAGTATTTT.

This clonotype was counted ten times or more. V usage is TRBV20-1 and J usage is TRBJ2-7; D is undetermined. The V end lost 0 bases, the J end lost 3 bases, and 12 bases lay between the germline ends. The CDR3 contains 14 residues. The germline V gene has CDR1 DFQATT and CDR2 SNEGSKA (reference sequence). The DNA for the CDR3 is TGCAGTGCTAGAGATGACGCCCCCCTCTACGAGCAGTACTTC. This codes for CSARDDAPLYEQYF.

The CDR3 here is CASTSILTRYEQFF. In nucleotides, the CDR3 is TGTGCCAGCACCTCCATCCTCACGCGGTATGAGCAGTTCTTC. The chain combines TRBV11-2 with TRBJ2-1; D call uncertain. V shed 7 bases and J shed 8 bases, with 18 bases lying between them. The CDR3 is 14 amino acids. The germline CDR1 and CDR2 sequences are SGHAT and FQNNGV.

The CDR3, as DNA: TGTGCCAGCAGTTTAACGAGGGGAAGAGAAAACTACAATGAGCAGTTCTTC. Protein product: CASSLTRGRENYNEQFF. J is TRBJ2-1 and V is TRBV12-3 or TRBV12-4, with D possibly being TRBD1 or TRBD2 (5 bases each). The germline V and J ends were trimmed by 2 bases and 3 bases, with 17 bases remaining between them. CDR3 length equals 17 residues.

This clonotype was seen ten or more times. The chain recombines TRBV5-1 with TRBJ2-3, with TRBD2 identical over 16 bases. The CDR3 has 19 amino acids. Germline CDR1 is SGHRS and CDR2 is YFSETQ. After removal of 3 bases from V and 5 bases from J, the junction contained 12 bases not matched to a gene. Written as DNA, the CDR3 is TGCGCCAGCAGCTACCCCGGGACTAGCGGGGGGGCCAGGAGAGATACGCAGTATTTT. Translated, it gives CASSYPGTSGGARRDTQYF.

The chain joins TRBV20-1 to TRBJ2-3; D is unclear. This CDR3 has 12 residues. Per the germline V gene, CDR1 is DFQATT and CDR2 is SNEGSKA (reference sequence). The V and J ends lost 5 bases and 2 bases respectively, with 8 bases between them. The CDR3 DNA is TGCAGTGCTGCCCGACTCACAGATACGCAGTATTTT. Protein product: CSAARLTDTQYF.

This clonotype showed up many times. This chain links TRBV7-6 with TRBJ2-1; D perhaps matches TRBD2 (5 bases). The V end lost 7 bases, the J end lost 7 bases, and 8 bases lay between the germline ends. CDR1 and CDR2 from the germline V gene are SGHVS and FNYEAQ. The CDR3 totals 11 residues. The CDR3 reads CASTSGNEQFF. In DNA form, the CDR3 reads TGTGCCAGCACCTCGGGGAATGAGCAGTTCTTC. The full variable domain, rest sourced from reference TRBV7-6 and TRBJ2-1, is GAGVSQSPRYKVTKRGQDVALRCDPISGHVSLYWYRQALGQGPEFLTYFNYEAQQDKSGLPNDRFSAERPEGSISTLTIQRTEQRDSAMYRCASTSGNEQFFGPGTRLTVL.

This clonotype occurred many times. The chain recombines TRBV24-1 with TRBJ2-1; 10 bases line up with TRBD2. The CDR3 totals 16 residues. Unmatched junction bases numbered 9, after V lost 4 bases and J lost 7 bases. CDR1 is KGHDR and CDR2 is SFDVKD in the germline V gene. CDR3 residues: CATSDSLAGVGNEQFF. The CDR3 DNA reads TGTGCCACCAGTGACTCCCTAGCGGGAGTCGGGAATGAGCAGTTCTTC.

There are many counts of this clonotype. The chain couples TRBV4-2 to TRBJ1-1, with no clear D. V lost 1 base to trimming and J lost 0 bases, with 12 bases between them. This CDR3 spans 16 amino acids. Germline CDR1 and CDR2: LGHNA and YNFKEQ. The CDR3 region has the DNA TGTGCCAGCAGCCAAGCATATAACAGCGTGAACACTGAAGCTTTCTTT. Protein: CASSQAYNSVNTEAFF.

Concerning this clonotype itself: Being one base from a much bigger clone, this may be a read error. The rearrangement uses TRBV6-1 and TRBJ1-5, with D possibly TRBD1 on 5 matching bases. Per the germline V gene, CDR1 is MNHNS and CDR2 is SASEGT. This CDR3 has 14 residues. The CDR3 DNA follows: TGTGCCAGCAGTGAGGCAGGGATACGCCAGCTCCAGCATTTT. Translating it yields CASSEAGIRQLQHF.

In this sample, this clonotype turned up many times. The V gene is TRBV2, the J gene TRBJ2-2; TRBD2 matches at 13 bases. The germline gives CDR1 SNHLY, CDR2 FYNNEI. Germline trimming cut 6 bases from V and 5 bases from J; bases unmatched to any gene: 3. The CDR3 spans 15 residues. Here the CDR3 DNA reads TGTGCCAGCAGGCTACTAGCGGGGGGGACCGGGGAGCTGTTTTTT. Amino acid sequence: CASRLLAGGTGELFF. Combining the CDR3 with reference TRBV2 and TRBJ2-2 gives the whole variable domain EPEVTQTPSHQVTQMGQEVILRCVPISNHLYFYWYRQILGQKVEFLVSFYNNEISEKSEIFDDQFSVERPDGSNFTLKIRSTKLEDSAMYFCASRLLAGGTGELFFGEGSRLTVL.

This clonotype has a count of ten or more. This chain joins TRBV6-2 or TRBV6-3 and TRBJ2-3; TRBD2 aligns across 11 bases. The CDR3 totals 16 residues. Trimming removed 5 bases from V and 4 bases from J; junction bases left unmatched: 8. The germline V gene has CDR1 MNHEY and CDR2 SVGEGT. The CDR3 reads CASSRRLAGRADTQYF. The DNA of the CDR3 is TGTGCCAGCAGTAGGAGACTAGCGGGGCGGGCAGATACGCAGTATTTT.

This clonotype has only a few counts. The rearrangement uses TRBV27 and TRBJ2-3; D gene uncertain. Trimming shortened V by 3 bases and J by 2 bases, and 9 bases separated the two germline ends. The CDR3 loop spans 14 amino acids. Germline V gives CDR1 MNHEY, CDR2 SMNVEV (reference sequence). In DNA, the CDR3 is TGTGCCAGCAGTTTTGGTGCCACCACAGATACGCAGTATTTT. Its translation: CASSFGATTDTQYF.

This clonotype has at least ten counts. The gene calls are TRBV11-2 and TRBJ1-2; 7 bases agree with TRBD1. J was trimmed by 0 bases and V by 5 bases; bases with no gene match: 3. The CDR3 totals 14 residues. Germline CDR1 SGHAT, CDR2 FQNNGV. This chain's CDR3 is CASSPGGANYGYTF. The CDR3 coding sequence is TGTGCCAGCAGCCCAGGGGGGGCTAACTATGGCTACACCTTC.

This clonotype was seen ten or more times. The rearrangement uses TRBV5-1 and TRBJ1-2; 7 nucleotides agree with TRBD1. V shed 4 bases and J 0 bases; nucleotides not matched to a gene: 6. Looked up from germline, CDR1 is SGHRS and CDR2 is YFSETQ. The CDR3 extends over 15 amino acids. The DNA for the CDR3 is TGCGCCAGCAGCCCAAGGACAGGAACTAACTATGGCTACACCTTC. This translates into CASSPRTGTNYGYTF.

This clonotype was seen ten or more times. The chain combines TRBV20-1 with TRBJ2-5, with 13 bases identical to TRBD2. V lost 6 bases and J lost 5; bases outside the gene matches: 6. The CDR3 loop spans 14 amino acids. Germline V CDR1 and CDR2: DFQATT, SNEGSKA (reference sequence). Here the CDR3 reads CSASTSGRGETQYF. In nucleotides, the CDR3 is TGCAGTGCCTCTACTAGCGGGAGGGGGGAGACCCAGTACTTC.

On this clonotype: This may stem from a read error, because a much larger clone lies one nucleotide away. V gene TRBV4-3 combines with J gene TRBJ2-7; 8 nucleotides line up with TRBD1. The trim removed 1 base at V and 0 bases at J, leaving 14 bases unmatched. CDR1 and CDR2 from the germline V gene are LGHNA and YSLEER. The CDR3 spans 19 residues. CDR3 sequence: CASSQGSRTGRLSSYEQYF. CDR3 bases: TGCGCCAGCAGCCAAGGTTCTAGGACAGGGCGTCTTAGCTCCTACGAGCAGTACTTC.

In its sample, this clonotype was seen many times. Here the CDR3 reads CASSLTSGLKQETQYF. CDR3 bases: TGTGCCAGCAGCTTAACTTCAGGCCTCAAGCAAGAGACCCAGTACTTC. The V gene is TRBV11-2, the J gene TRBJ2-5; D gene uncertain. Germline V gene data show CDR1 as SGHAT and CDR2 as FQNNGV. V lost 2 bases and J 2 bases, leaving 15 bases between the germline ends. The CDR3 is 16 residues long.

This clonotype appeared a few times. This chain uses TRBV3-1 with TRBJ2-1; TRBD2 aligns across 11 bases. CDR1 and CDR2 from the germline V gene are LGHDT and YNNKEL (reference sequence). The CDR3 length is 16 residues. The ends lost 4 bases at V and 8 bases at J; junction bases unmatched: 10. CDR3 in DNA: TGTGCCAGCAGCCCGGGACTAGCGGCCCGGGTCGATGAGCAGTTCTTC. It yields the protein CASSPGLAARVDEQFF.

This rearrangement joins TRBV2 to TRBJ2-2; tentatively, D is TRBD2 (6 bases). V gave up 1 base and J gave up 2 bases, with 11 bases separating them. This CDR3 has 16 amino acids. Germline loops: CDR1 SNHLY, CDR2 FYNNEI. In DNA form, the CDR3 reads TGTGCCAGCAGTGAAGACTCGGGACTTAACACCGGGGAGCTGTTTTTT. Translation gives CASSEDSGLNTGELFF.

This clonotype was counted at least ten times. The chain links TRBV7-9 to TRBJ2-5, with 7 bases matching TRBD2. There are 12 residues in the CDR3. Trimming cost V 2 bases and J 7 bases; bases outside gene matches: 1. The V gene's germline CDR1 is SEHNR and CDR2 FQNEAQ (reference sequence). The CDR3 DNA reads as TGTGCCAGCAGCTTATCGGGAGGGACCCAGTACTTC. Amino acid sequence: CASSLSGGTQYF.

The sample holds a few counts of this clonotype. The V gene is TRBV20-1, the J gene TRBJ1-6, with unresolved D. Germline values: CDR1 DFQATT, CDR2 SNEGSKA (reference sequence). The germline V and J ends were trimmed by 1 base and 5 bases, with 6 bases remaining between them. CDR3 length: 13 residues. CDR3 sequence (DNA): TGCAGTGCTAGAGGGCAGGATAATTCACCCCTCCACTTT. This sequence encodes CSARGQDNSPLHF.